A selection of T cell receptor beta chains follows, all from one sample in a study of CD8+ T cells in alopecia areata. TCRdb keeps only in-frame clones here, not all; method: immunoSEQ multiplex PCR. The sample has some 100,000 clones, around two fifths seen once. Sequenced: CD4+ T cells sorted from blood. The source of these receptors is a human donor with alopecia areata. CDR3s include the opening cysteine and the closing phenylalanine or tryptophan. The D gene is left open where the match is weak. Rows give clone size only sometimes, using once, few, many, or a class for an expanded clone.

j_gene: TRBJ2-7; d_gene: TRBD1; abundance: NA; v_gene: TRBV2; CDR3aa: CASSGQGVYEQYF; CDR3nt: TGTGCCAGCAGTGGACAGGGGGTCTACGAGCAGTACTTC
j_gene: TRBJ1-1; d_gene: NA; abundance: few; v_gene: TRBV29-1; CDR3aa: CSVEWQQNTEAFF; CDR3nt: TGCAGCGTTGAATGGCAGCAGAACACTGAAGCTTTCTTT
j_gene: TRBJ1-5; d_gene: TRBD1; abundance: NA; v_gene: TRBV27; CDR3aa: CASSVRTGLPQHF; CDR3nt: TGTGCCAGCAGTGTCCGGACAGGGCTCCCCCAGCATTTT
j_gene: TRBJ2-7; d_gene: TRBD1; abundance: NA; v_gene: TRBV9; CDR3aa: CASSGGGRAEQYF; CDR3nt: TGTGCCAGCAGCGGAGGGGGCCGTGCGGAGCAGTACTTC
j_gene: TRBJ2-1; d_gene: NA; abundance: NA; v_gene: TRBV23-1; CDR3aa: CAYQDQISSNEQFF; CDR3nt: TGCGCCTACCAGGACCAGATATCCTCCAATGAGCAGTTCTTC
j_gene: TRBJ2-1; d_gene: NA; abundance: few; v_gene: TRBV28; CDR3aa: CASSLRLFITDEQFF; CDR3nt: TGTGCCAGCAGTTTGAGGTTATTTATTACGGATGAGCAGTTCTTC
j_gene: TRBJ1-1; d_gene: TRBD1; abundance: few; v_gene: TRBV19; CDR3aa: CASSINRGRTEAFF; CDR3nt: TGTGCCAGTAGTATCAACAGGGGAAGAACTGAAGCTTTCTTT
j_gene: TRBJ2-5; d_gene: TRBD1; abundance: NA; v_gene: TRBV7-9; CDR3aa: CASSPGQGRETQYF; CDR3nt: TGTGCCAGCAGCCCCGGACAGGGCAGAGAGACCCAGTACTTC
j_gene: TRBJ1-1; d_gene: NA; abundance: NA; v_gene: TRBV7-2; CDR3aa: CASSSLRTEAFF; CDR3nt: TGTGCCAGCAGCTCCTTGAGGACTGAAGCTTTCTTT
j_gene: TRBJ1-1; d_gene: NA; abundance: NA; v_gene: TRBV15; CDR3aa: CATSRRTLNTEAFF; CDR3nt: TGTGCCACCAGCAGACGAACCCTGAACACTGAAGCTTTCTTT
j_gene: TRBJ2-5; d_gene: TRBD1; abundance: few; v_gene: TRBV7-9; CDR3aa: CASSSGTGHPETQYF; CDR3nt: TGTGCCAGCAGCTCCGGGACAGGGCATCCAGAGACCCAGTACTTC
j_gene: TRBJ2-5; d_gene: NA; abundance: NA; v_gene: TRBV7-2; CDR3aa: CASSLGHRETQYF; CDR3nt: TGTGCCAGCAGCTTAGGACACAGGGAGACCCAGTACTTC
j_gene: TRBJ2-7; d_gene: TRBD2; abundance: NA; v_gene: TRBV5-1; CDR3aa: CASSLQSGGTYEQYF; CDR3nt: TGCGCCAGCAGCTTGCAGAGCGGGGGAACCTACGAGCAGTACTTC
j_gene: TRBJ2-5; d_gene: TRBD2; abundance: once; v_gene: TRBV2; CDR3aa: CASSRPGTSSGTQYF; CDR3nt: TGTGCCAGCAGTCGTCCCGGGACTAGCTCGGGGACCCAGTACTTC
j_gene: TRBJ2-3; d_gene: NA; abundance: NA; v_gene: TRBV30; CDR3aa: CAWSGSSTDTQYF; CDR3nt: TGTGCCTGGAGTGGTAGTTCTACAGATACGCAGTATTTT
j_gene: TRBJ2-7; d_gene: NA; abundance: few; v_gene: TRBV28; CDR3aa: CASSLIQSVYEQYF; CDR3nt: TGTGCCAGCAGTTTAATTCAGAGCGTCTACGAGCAGTACTTC
j_gene: TRBJ1-3; d_gene: NA; abundance: few; v_gene: TRBV29-1; CDR3aa: CVFLGSGNTIYF; CDR3nt: TGCGTATTTCTTGGCTCTGGAAACACCATATATTTT
j_gene: TRBJ2-7; d_gene: TRBD2; abundance: once; v_gene: TRBV7-2; CDR3aa: CASSRSGGPSYEQYF; CDR3nt: TGTGCCAGCAGCCGTAGCGGGGGACCCTCCTACGAGCAGTACTTC
j_gene: TRBJ1-5; d_gene: TRBD1; abundance: NA; v_gene: TRBV27; CDR3aa: CASSPRDRYSNQPQHF; CDR3nt: TGTGCCAGCAGTCCCAGGGACAGGTATAGCAATCAGCCCCAGCATTTT
j_gene: TRBJ2-4; d_gene: NA; abundance: NA; v_gene: TRBV15; CDR3aa: CATSSLAKNIQYF; CDR3nt: TGTGCCACCAGCAGTCTAGCCAAAAACATTCAGTACTTC
j_gene: TRBJ2-3; d_gene: NA; abundance: NA; v_gene: TRBV2; CDR3aa: CASSDSRDRPYF; CDR3nt: TGTGCCAGCAGTGACAGCCGGGACCGTCCGTATTTT
j_gene: TRBJ2-5; d_gene: TRBD1; abundance: NA; v_gene: TRBV29-1; CDR3aa: CSVVQGAGETQYF; CDR3nt: TGCAGCGTTGTACAGGGGGCAGGGGAGACCCAGTACTTC
j_gene: TRBJ2-2; d_gene: NA; abundance: NA; v_gene: TRBV9; CDR3aa: CASSPGNPDRAGNTGELFF; CDR3nt: TGTGCCAGCAGCCCCGGAAATCCTGACAGGGCGGGAAACACCGGGGAGCTGTTTTTT
j_gene: TRBJ1-2; d_gene: TRBD1; abundance: NA; v_gene: TRBV9; CDR3aa: CASSQKGDRDYGYTF; CDR3nt: TGTGCCAGCAGCCAGAAGGGGGACAGGGACTATGGCTACACCTTC
j_gene: TRBJ2-1; d_gene: NA; abundance: once; v_gene: TRBV30; CDR3aa: CAWSRGGNLNEQFF; CDR3nt: TGTGCCTGGAGTCGTGGCGGGAACCTCAATGAGCAGTTCTTC
j_gene: TRBJ1-4; d_gene: TRBD1; abundance: few; v_gene: TRBV9; CDR3aa: CASSDGTGRHEKLFF; CDR3nt: TGTGCCAGCAGCGACGGGACAGGGCGGCATGAAAAACTGTTTTTT
j_gene: TRBJ2-3; d_gene: NA; abundance: few; v_gene: TRBV29-1; CDR3aa: CSVGGTAGRTDTQYF; CDR3nt: TGCAGCGTTGGAGGGACGGCAGGGCGCACAGATACGCAGTATTTT
j_gene: TRBJ2-1; d_gene: NA; abundance: few; v_gene: TRBV28; CDR3aa: CASSLDRYREQFF; CDR3nt: TGTGCCAGCAGCCTAGACAGATATCGGGAGCAGTTCTTC
j_gene: TRBJ2-6; d_gene: NA; abundance: NA; v_gene: TRBV7-3; CDR3aa: CASSPRQFSGANVLTF; CDR3nt: TGTGCCAGCAGTCCTAGACAGTTCTCTGGGGCCAACGTCCTGACTTTC
j_gene: TRBJ2-5; d_gene: TRBD1; abundance: few; v_gene: TRBV29-1; CDR3aa: CSASPQDRGAQYF; CDR3nt: TGCAGCGCATCACCTCAGGACAGGGGGGCACAGTACTTC
j_gene: TRBJ1-6; d_gene: TRBD1; abundance: few; v_gene: TRBV29-1; CDR3aa: CSVGSDRENSPLHF; CDR3nt: TGCAGCGTCGGATCGGACAGGGAAAATTCACCCCTCCACTTT
j_gene: TRBJ1-2; d_gene: TRBD1; abundance: NA; v_gene: TRBV29-1; CDR3aa: CSVTDRGGSSYGYTF; CDR3nt: TGCAGCGTAACGGACAGGGGAGGGAGTAGCTATGGCTACACCTTC
j_gene: TRBJ1-2; d_gene: NA; abundance: NA; v_gene: TRBV9; CDR3aa: CASSVEQGNYGYTF; CDR3nt: TGTGCCAGCAGCGTAGAGCAGGGGAACTATGGCTACACCTTC
j_gene: TRBJ2-6; d_gene: NA; abundance: NA; v_gene: TRBV9; CDR3aa: CASSVRASGANVLTF; CDR3nt: TGTGCCAGCAGCGTCCGGGCTAGTGGGGCCAACGTCCTGACTTTC
j_gene: TRBJ2-5; d_gene: NA; abundance: NA; v_gene: TRBV29-1; CDR3aa: CSASPLGVETQYF; CDR3nt: TGCAGCGCCTCCCCTTTAGGAGTGGAGACCCAGTACTTC
j_gene: TRBJ2-1; d_gene: NA; abundance: NA; v_gene: TRBV29-1; CDR3aa: CSVWRDLTYNEQFF; CDR3nt: TGCAGCGTTTGGAGGGATCTCACCTACAATGAGCAGTTCTTC
j_gene: TRBJ2-3; d_gene: NA; abundance: few; v_gene: TRBV29-1; CDR3aa: CSVAKKTSTDTQYF; CDR3nt: TGCAGCGTTGCTAAAAAGACGAGCACAGATACGCAGTATTTT
j_gene: TRBJ1-2; d_gene: TRBD1; abundance: NA; v_gene: TRBV5-1; CDR3aa: CASSFSQGSDYGYTF; CDR3nt: TGCGCCAGCAGCTTTTCACAGGGGTCCGACTATGGCTACACCTTC
j_gene: TRBJ2-2; d_gene: NA; abundance: NA; v_gene: TRBV7-2; CDR3aa: CASYRARDTVTGELFF; CDR3nt: TGTGCCAGCTATCGAGCCCGGGACACCGTCACCGGGGAGCTGTTTTTT
j_gene: TRBJ2-4; d_gene: NA; abundance: NA; v_gene: TRBV6-5; CDR3aa: CASSLGLRGIQYF; CDR3nt: TGTGCCAGCAGTTTAGGACTCCGAGGCATTCAGTACTTC
j_gene: TRBJ2-3; d_gene: NA; abundance: NA; v_gene: TRBV29-1; CDR3aa: CSVGGRSIADTQYF; CDR3nt: TGCAGCGTAGGGGGGCGGTCTATAGCAGATACGCAGTATTTT
j_gene: TRBJ2-7; d_gene: TRBD2; abundance: NA; v_gene: TRBV10-3; CDR3aa: CAIQRAGGPYEQYF; CDR3nt: TGTGCCATCCAAAGGGCGGGAGGGCCGTACGAGCAGTACTTC
j_gene: TRBJ1-2; d_gene: NA; abundance: many; v_gene: TRBV7-2; CDR3aa: CASSDTLGGYTF; CDR3nt: TGTGCCAGCAGCGACACCCTGGGAGGCTACACCTTC
j_gene: TRBJ1-5; d_gene: NA; abundance: NA; v_gene: TRBV29-1; CDR3aa: CSVGTGQGQPQHF; CDR3nt: TGCAGCGTCGGAACAGGGCAAGGTCAGCCCCAGCATTTT
j_gene: TRBJ2-2; d_gene: NA; abundance: NA; v_gene: TRBV11-3; CDR3aa: CASSGTLYGELFF; CDR3nt: TGTGCCAGCAGCGGCACCTTATACGGGGAGCTGTTTTTT
j_gene: TRBJ2-5; d_gene: NA; abundance: NA; v_gene: TRBV7-2; CDR3aa: CASTPGWTEETQYF; CDR3nt: TGTGCCAGCACCCCTGGGTGGACCGAAGAGACCCAGTACTTC
j_gene: TRBJ2-5; d_gene: NA; abundance: few; v_gene: TRBV28; CDR3aa: CASSFGGINAETQYF; CDR3nt: TGTGCCAGCAGTTTTGGGGGAATCAATGCCGAGACCCAGTACTTC
j_gene: TRBJ2-7; d_gene: NA; abundance: NA; v_gene: TRBV6-5; CDR3aa: CASSYSGTYEQYF; CDR3nt: TGTGCCAGCAGTTACTCCGGCACCTACGAGCAGTACTTC
j_gene: TRBJ2-5; d_gene: NA; abundance: NA; v_gene: TRBV5-1; CDR3aa: CASSFSLGAVETQYF; CDR3nt: TGCGCCAGCAGCTTCTCCCTGGGGGCGGTGGAGACCCAGTACTTC
j_gene: TRBJ1-1; d_gene: NA; abundance: NA; v_gene: TRBV29-1; CDR3aa: CSVKAGGPSRAEAFF; CDR3nt: TGCAGCGTTAAAGCGGGGGGGCCGAGCAGGGCTGAAGCTTTCTTT
j_gene: TRBJ2-1; d_gene: NA; abundance: NA; v_gene: TRBV7-2; CDR3aa: CASSLTVTAYNEQFF; CDR3nt: TGTGCCAGCAGCTTAACGGTGACGGCTTACAATGAGCAGTTCTTC
j_gene: TRBJ2-5; d_gene: TRBD1; abundance: NA; v_gene: TRBV7-9; CDR3aa: CASSFTGEETQYF; CDR3nt: TGTGCCAGCAGCTTTACAGGGGAAGAGACCCAGTACTTC
j_gene: TRBJ2-1; d_gene: NA; abundance: NA; v_gene: TRBV2; CDR3aa: CASSWDGYNEQFF; CDR3nt: TGTGCCAGCAGCTGGGACGGGTACAATGAGCAGTTCTTC
j_gene: TRBJ1-2; d_gene: NA; abundance: NA; v_gene: TRBV6-5; CDR3aa: CASSYGTELRGYTF; CDR3nt: TGTGCCAGCAGTTACGGGACTGAACTTAGAGGCTACACCTTC
j_gene: TRBJ2-1; d_gene: NA; abundance: once; v_gene: TRBV20-1; CDR3aa: CSASSSNEQFF; CDR3nt: TGCAGTGCCAGTAGCTCCAATGAGCAGTTCTTC